Following are 6 T cell receptor beta chains from one sample sequenced in a study of control samples from healthy donors and cancer patients. The repertoire was sequenced with immunoSEQ multiplex PCR; TCRdb's copy has only in-frame clones and lacks some. The sample carries more than 95,000 clones, around 87% recorded once. The sequenced sample consisted of PBMCs. Every receptor here comes from a woman aged 45-65 years with colorectal cancer.

This clone appeared once. The gene calls are TRBV19 and TRBJ2-2, with 9 nucleotides matching TRBD2. The CDR3 consists of 16 residues. V was pared by 5 bases and J by 7 bases, with 11 bases of the junction left unmatched. Germline V lookup: CDR1 LNHDA, CDR2 SQIVND (reference sequence). CDR3 amino acids: CASSDSGRVVGGELFF. The DNA of the CDR3 is TGTGCCAGTAGTGATAGCGGGAGAGTCGTTGGCGGGGAGCTGTTTTTT.

V is TRBV19 and J is TRBJ1-5, with TRBD1 as a possible D gene (6 bases). Germline V gene lookup returns CDR1 LNHDA and CDR2 SQIVND (reference sequence). Trimming stripped 5 bases from V and 0 bases from J, with 14 bases between. CDR3 length: 16 amino acids. DNA for the CDR3: TGTGCCAGTAGTCCTCGACAGGATTATAGCAATCAGCCCCAGCATTTT. Protein product: CASSPRQDYSNQPQHF.

The rearrangement links TRBV15 to TRBJ1-2; 8 nucleotides match TRBD1. CDR3 length: 15 amino acids. Germline V gene data show CDR1 as LNHNV and CDR2 as YYDKDF (reference sequence). Germline trimming cut 0 bases from V and 6 bases from J; bases unmatched to any gene: 6. The CDR3, as DNA: TGTGCCACCAGCAGAGATTACAGGGGGGCACATGGCTACACCTTC. It translates to CATSRDYRGAHGYTF.

The chain carries TRBV18 and TRBJ1-2; tentative D call: TRBD1 (5 bases). Per the germline V gene, CDR1 is KGHSH and CDR2 is LQKENI. The V end was cut by 3 bases, the J end by 4 bases, with 18 bases between. The CDR3 spans 16 residues. The CDR3, as DNA: TGTGCCAGCTCACCTGCCAGGGATGGGGTTGCCTATGGCTACACCTTC. Residues: CASSPARDGVAYGYTF.

The gene calls are TRBV10-2 and TRBJ2-7; D might be TRBD1 or TRBD2, each matching 5 bases. The CDR3 sequence is 13 residues long. V lost 6 bases and J 1 base, leaving 10 bases between the germline ends. Germline V CDR1 and CDR2: WSHSY, SAAADI. In DNA form, the CDR3 reads TGCGCCAGCAGATCAGGGAGTTCCTACGAGCAGTACTTC. This codes for CASRSGSSYEQYF.

The rearrangement joins TRBV20-1 to TRBJ1-1; D gene unclear. V lost 2 bases, J lost 1 base, and 2 bases lay in between. The CDR3 consists of 11 residues. Germline V CDR1 and CDR2: DFQATT, SNEGSKA (reference sequence). The CDR3 coding sequence is TGCAGTGCTAGATCGAACACTGAAGCTTTCTTT. Translation gives CSARSNTEAFF.